What follows describes a single TCR beta chain. Its target antigen remains unknown. No much larger clonotype is one base removed from it; base qualities were not supplied. The data were taken from a study of blood T cell repertoires in COVID-19 (TCRdb year 2020). With respect to the entire study: Samples covering the acute and convalescent phases of COVID-19 were provided by collaborators in the United States, Italy and Spain. Sample metadata almost always included a de-identified subject ID, COVID-19 status, age in years and sex. HLA class I and class II types, where available, came from metadata supplied by the sample provider rather than from assay-based typing. A freely available public database, intended as a resource for researchers studying the immune response to SARS-CoV-2, is where the repertoires were released. The prospective study material was composed of cDNA or gDNA derived from T cells, B-cell-depleted T cells, or PBMCs. Deeply sampled blood TCRbeta repertoires from subjects exposed to, actively infected with, or recovered from COVID-19 were included in the dataset. Samples came from the ongoing ImmuneRACE study (first 160 participants) plus 1,254 subjects from 6 global collaborators. What the research found in general, with its limitations: Clinical and demographic metadata were provided uncurated, with the amount varying by source and participant.

TCRbeta CDR3 regions were amplified from genomic DNA by means of the immunoSEQ Assay, a bias-controlled multiplex PCR. As for how the authors treated the data: Within the assay, amplification of reference gene primers was used to estimate how many nucleated cells each sample contained. To quantify the absolute abundance of each unique TCRbeta CDR3 rearrangement, sequence reads were collapsed and filtered. For each sample, productive Simpson clonality was calculated as the square root of Simpson's diversity index over productive rearrangements. This is the immuneACCESS table as TCRdb keeps it, with only in-frame sequences that have V and J called. A part of the clones is gone; compared with another copy, unresolved V genes explain less than half, and the rest is unexplained. The DNA gave D and trimming, while V, J and clone size come from that table. The sample records fewer than 400,000 clones, around 90% of which are singletons. 3% of the sample rests with the top ten.

Whole blood was collected in K2EDTA tubes by collaborating institutions according to the institutions' own protocols. For TCRbeta analysis, collaborator samples were shipped as frozen whole blood, as isolated PBMCs, or as DNA extracted from either sample type. Trimming accounts for 4 bases at V and 6 bases at J, while the number of junction bases matched to no gene is 5. As encoded in the germline V gene, CDR1 is LGHNA while CDR2 is YNFKEQ. From its cysteine to its phenylalanine, the CDR3 spans 13 amino acids. Only the CDR3 DNA is retained, 39 bases long and in frame from the first base. The specimen sequenced was peripheral blood. The rearranged chain carries TRBV4-2 and TRBJ2-7, with 8 central nucleotides matching TRBD2. The sequence derives from a human donor in a cohort sampled during active COVID-19. DNA sequence: TGTGCCAGCAGCCCTCGACTAGCGCGCGAGCAGTACTTC. The encoded protein is CASSPRLAREQYF.